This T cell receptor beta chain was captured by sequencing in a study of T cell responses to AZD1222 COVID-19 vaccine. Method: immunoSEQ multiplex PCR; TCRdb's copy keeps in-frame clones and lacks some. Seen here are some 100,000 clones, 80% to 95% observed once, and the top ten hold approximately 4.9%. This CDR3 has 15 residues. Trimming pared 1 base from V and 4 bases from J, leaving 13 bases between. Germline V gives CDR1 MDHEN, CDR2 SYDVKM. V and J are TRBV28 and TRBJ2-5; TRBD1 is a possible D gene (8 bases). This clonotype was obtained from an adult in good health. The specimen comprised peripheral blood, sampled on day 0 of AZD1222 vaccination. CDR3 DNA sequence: TGTGCCAGCAGTTTATTAACAGGGGGGGGAGAGACCCAGTACTTC. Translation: CASSLLTGGGETQYF.